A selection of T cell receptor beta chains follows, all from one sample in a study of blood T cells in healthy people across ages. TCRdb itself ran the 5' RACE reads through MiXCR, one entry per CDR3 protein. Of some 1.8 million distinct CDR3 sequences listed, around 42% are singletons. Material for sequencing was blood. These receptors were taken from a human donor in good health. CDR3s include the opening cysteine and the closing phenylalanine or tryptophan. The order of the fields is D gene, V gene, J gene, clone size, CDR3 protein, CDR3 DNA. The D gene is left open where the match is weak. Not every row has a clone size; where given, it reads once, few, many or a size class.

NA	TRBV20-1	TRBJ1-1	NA	CSARDRRVSMNTEAFF	TGCAGTGCTAGAGACCGCCGGGTTTCAATGAACACTGAAGCTTTCTTT
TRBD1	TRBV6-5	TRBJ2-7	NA	CASSYYGQGAQYEQYF	TGTGCCAGCAGTTACTACGGACAGGGGGCTCAGTACGAGCAGTACTTC
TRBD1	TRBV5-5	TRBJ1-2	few	CASTLDIGSTGVYGYTF	TGTGCCAGCACCCTCGACATTGGGTCGACAGGGGTATATGGCTACACCTTC
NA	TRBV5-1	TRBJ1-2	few	CASSLGEGRSGYGYTF	TGCGCCAGCAGCTTGGGCGAAGGCCGCTCAGGATATGGCTACACCTTC
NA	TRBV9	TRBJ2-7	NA	CASSRQSSYGQYF	TGTGCCAGCAGCAGACAGAGCTCCTACGGGCAGTACTTC
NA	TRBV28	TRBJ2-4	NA	CASSFTAGAWDIQYF	TGTGCCAGCAGTTTCACGGCGGGGGCGTGGGACATTCAGTACTTC
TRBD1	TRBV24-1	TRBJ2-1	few	CATSGRQGAVDEQFF	TGTGCCACCAGTGGTCGGCAGGGGGCCGTCGATGAGCAGTTCTTC
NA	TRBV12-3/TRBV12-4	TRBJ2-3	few	CASSPRQPSGSGSQYF	TGTGCCAGCAGCCCGAGGCAACCTTCAGGGTCTGGGTCGCAGTATTTT
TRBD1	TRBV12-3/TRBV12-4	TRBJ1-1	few	CASSFFTGAAFF	TGTGCCAGCAGTTTTTTTACAGGGGCAGCTTTCTTT
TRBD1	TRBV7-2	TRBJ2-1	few	CASREQGVYTNEQFF	TGTGCCAGCAGGGAACAGGGGGTATATACAAATGAGCAGTTCTTC
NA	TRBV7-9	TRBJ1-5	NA	CASSSNRENQHF	TGTGCCAGCAGCTCAAATCGGGAGAACCAGCATTTT
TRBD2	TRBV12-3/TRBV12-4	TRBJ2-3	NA	CASSRRLAGGEYF	TGTGCCAGCAGTAGACGGTTGGCGGGGGGGGAGTATTTT
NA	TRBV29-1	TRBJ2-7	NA	CSVDKGSYEQYF	TGCAGCGTTGACAAGGGGTCCTACGAGCAGTACTTC
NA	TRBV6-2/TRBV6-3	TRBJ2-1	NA	CASGLDSSYNEQFF	TGTGCCAGCGGCCTCGACAGTTCCTACAATGAGCAGTTCTTC
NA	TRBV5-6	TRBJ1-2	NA	CASEGQPLNYGYTF	TGTGCCAGCGAAGGACAGCCTCTTAACTATGGCTACACCTTC
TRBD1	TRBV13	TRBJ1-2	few	CASSSLTGVIGYTF	TGTGCCAGCAGCTCCCTGACAGGGGTGATAGGCTACACCTTC
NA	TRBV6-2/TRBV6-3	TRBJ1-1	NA	CASRRLNEAFF	TGTGCCAGCAGACGACTGAATGAAGCTTTCTTT
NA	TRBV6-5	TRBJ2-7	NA	CASSVQDTYEQYF	TGTGCCAGCAGTGTACAGGATACCTACGAGCAGTACTTC
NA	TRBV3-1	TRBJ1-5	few	CASSQGGGIAQPQHF	TGTGCCAGCAGCCAAGGTGGGGGAATCGCCCAGCCCCAGCATTTT
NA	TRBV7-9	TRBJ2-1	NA	CASSPYDSGVSNERFF	TGTGCCAGCAGCCCTTATGACTCTGGGGTTAGCAATGAGCGGTTCTTC
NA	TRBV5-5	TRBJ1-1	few	CASSLVRSGWNTEAFF	TGTGCCAGCAGCTTGGTGAGGTCCGGCTGGAACACTGAAGCTTTCTTT
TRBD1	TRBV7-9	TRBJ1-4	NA	CASGSTGREKLFF	TGTGCCAGCGGCTCGACAGGGAGAGAAAAACTGTTTTTT
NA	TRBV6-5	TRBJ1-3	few	CASSYGGGSGNTIYF	TGTGCCAGCAGTTACGGCGGAGGGTCTGGAAACACCATATATTTT